A selection of T cell receptor beta chains follows, all from one sample in a study of blood T cell repertoires in COVID-19. Clones were sequenced by immunoSEQ multiplex PCR, and TCRdb holds only the in-frame ones, with some missing. The sample gives 65,000 to 75,000 clones, about 69% of which show up once; over 20% is in the top ten. Material for sequencing was peripheral blood. The receptors derive from a man between 65 and 85 years old with acute or convalescent COVID-19. Both conserved end residues are part of each CDR3. The order of the fields is D gene, J gene, clone size, V gene, CDR3 protein, CDR3 DNA. D genes are given only for firm matches. Some rows mark clone size as missing; the rest say once, few, many or name a class of expanded clone.

D gene: .
J gene: TRBJ1-5
clone size: .
V gene: TRBV6-6
CDR3 protein: CASSYSESNQPQHF
CDR3 DNA: TGTGCCAGCAGTTACTCAGAGAGCAATCAGCCCCAGCATTTT

D gene: .
J gene: TRBJ2-2
clone size: .
V gene: TRBV15
CDR3 protein: CATRTSQDTGELFF
CDR3 DNA: TGTGCCACCAGGACTAGTCAGGACACCGGGGAGCTGTTTTTT

D gene: TRBD2
J gene: TRBJ2-3
clone size: .
V gene: TRBV27
CDR3 protein: CASRRGLAASSTDTQYF
CDR3 DNA: TGTGCCAGCAGGCGGGGACTAGCGGCCTCTAGCACAGATACGCAGTATTTT

D gene: .
J gene: TRBJ1-3
clone size: few
V gene: TRBV15
CDR3 protein: CATSKVSSGNTIYF
CDR3 DNA: TGTGCCACCAGTAAAGTCAGCTCTGGAAACACCATATATTTT

D gene: TRBD1
J gene: TRBJ1-6
clone size: few
V gene: TRBV19
CDR3 protein: CASRGQNYNSPLHF
CDR3 DNA: TGTGCCAGCCGGGGACAGAACTATAATTCACCCCTCCACTTT

D gene: .
J gene: TRBJ2-1
clone size: .
V gene: TRBV19
CDR3 protein: CASSRQALLGNEQFF
CDR3 DNA: TGTGCCAGTAGTAGACAGGCCTTGCTAGGGAATGAGCAGTTCTTC

D gene: .
J gene: TRBJ1-5
clone size: .
V gene: TRBV24-1
CDR3 protein: CATSDSLQGSSNQPQHF
CDR3 DNA: TGTGCCACCAGTGATTCCCTTCAGGGTTCCAGCAATCAGCCCCAGCATTTT

D gene: .
J gene: TRBJ1-3
clone size: .
V gene: TRBV10-3
CDR3 protein: CAISDRGNSGNTIYF
CDR3 DNA: TGTGCCATCAGTGACAGGGGTAACTCTGGAAACACCATATATTTT

D gene: TRBD1
J gene: TRBJ1-5
clone size: few
V gene: TRBV19
CDR3 protein: CASSIPGAGGRQPQHF
CDR3 DNA: TGTGCCAGTAGTATACCAGGGGCAGGGGGCAGACAGCCCCAGCATTTT

D gene: .
J gene: TRBJ2-3
clone size: .
V gene: TRBV27
CDR3 protein: CASSARGSGLGVDTQYF
CDR3 DNA: TGTGCCAGCAGCGCCCGAGGGAGCGGCCTTGGGGTCGATACGCAGTATTTT

D gene: TRBD1
J gene: TRBJ1-5
clone size: .
V gene: TRBV7-8
CDR3 protein: CASSPHRDRQISNQPQHF
CDR3 DNA: TGTGCCAGCAGCCCCCACCGGGACAGGCAAATCAGCAATCAGCCCCAGCATTTT

D gene: TRBD2
J gene: TRBJ2-1
clone size: .
V gene: TRBV25-1
CDR3 protein: CASSESGLGNEQFF
CDR3 DNA: TGTGCCAGCAGTGAATCGGGACTAGGAAATGAGCAGTTCTTC

D gene: TRBD1
J gene: TRBJ1-5
clone size: .
V gene: TRBV6-2/TRBV6-3
CDR3 protein: CASSYDRGRPQHF
CDR3 DNA: TGTGCCAGCAGTTACGACAGGGGTAGGCCCCAGCATTTT

D gene: TRBD1
J gene: TRBJ2-7
clone size: .
V gene: TRBV7-2
CDR3 protein: CAITGAASYEQYF
CDR3 DNA: TGTGCCATCACAGGGGCCGCCTCCTACGAGCAGTACTTC

D gene: .
J gene: TRBJ2-2
clone size: .
V gene: TRBV19
CDR3 protein: CASSILSGRANTGELFF
CDR3 DNA: TGTGCCAGTAGTATCCTTAGCGGCAGGGCGAACACCGGGGAGCTGTTTTTT

D gene: .
J gene: TRBJ2-7
clone size: .
V gene: TRBV4-3
CDR3 protein: CASSRDFVPEQYF
CDR3 DNA: TGCGCCAGCAGCCGGGACTTCGTACCCGAGCAGTACTTC

D gene: .
J gene: TRBJ2-1
clone size: medium-sized
V gene: TRBV7-3
CDR3 protein: CASSAALSTYNEQFF
CDR3 DNA: TGTGCCAGCTCGGCGGCCTTATCCACCTACAATGAGCAGTTCTTC

D gene: .
J gene: TRBJ1-1
clone size: .
V gene: TRBV28
CDR3 protein: CASLSTNTEAFF
CDR3 DNA: TGTGCCAGCTTGAGTACGAACACTGAAGCTTTCTTT

D gene: TRBD2
J gene: TRBJ2-7
clone size: .
V gene: TRBV2
CDR3 protein: CASSESSGGNYEQYF
CDR3 DNA: TGTGCCAGCAGTGAGTCTAGCGGGGGCAACTACGAGCAGTACTTC

D gene: .
J gene: TRBJ1-4
clone size: .
V gene: TRBV29-1
CDR3 protein: CSVWAGEGEKLFF
CDR3 DNA: TGCAGCGTTTGGGCCGGGGAGGGTGAAAAACTGTTTTTT

D gene: .
J gene: TRBJ2-2
clone size: .
V gene: TRBV19
CDR3 protein: CASSRSSAPNTGELFF
CDR3 DNA: TGTGCCAGTAGTCGCAGTAGCGCCCCGAACACCGGGGAGCTGTTTTTT

D gene: TRBD1
J gene: TRBJ1-1
clone size: once
V gene: TRBV28
CDR3 protein: CASSPPLGTGDTEAFF
CDR3 DNA: TGTGCCAGCAGCCCCCCCCTAGGGACAGGGGACACTGAAGCTTTCTTT

D gene: TRBD2
J gene: TRBJ2-1
clone size: .
V gene: TRBV11-2
CDR3 protein: CASSLWTSAFGEQFF
CDR3 DNA: TGTGCCAGCAGCCTATGGACTAGCGCGTTCGGTGAGCAGTTCTTC

D gene: TRBD2
J gene: TRBJ2-2
clone size: .
V gene: TRBV19
CDR3 protein: CASSIKLAGGTGELFF
CDR3 DNA: TGTGCCAGTAGTATAAAATTAGCGGGCGGCACCGGGGAGCTGTTTTTT

D gene: TRBD1
J gene: TRBJ2-3
clone size: few
V gene: TRBV12-5
CDR3 protein: CASGTTTGWTDTQYF
CDR3 DNA: TGTGCTAGTGGTACGACGACAGGGTGGACAGATACGCAGTATTTT

D gene: .
J gene: TRBJ1-1
clone size: .
V gene: TRBV9
CDR3 protein: CASSVVGKGDEAFF
CDR3 DNA: TGTGCCAGCAGCGTAGTAGGGAAGGGGGATGAAGCTTTCTTT

D gene: .
J gene: TRBJ2-5
clone size: .
V gene: TRBV6-1
CDR3 protein: CASSDTRGETQYF
CDR3 DNA: TGTGCCAGCAGTGACACCCGGGGAGAGACCCAGTACTTC

D gene: .
J gene: TRBJ2-1
clone size: .
V gene: TRBV10-3
CDR3 protein: CAISERDLYNEQFF
CDR3 DNA: TGTGCCATCAGTGAACGGGACTTGTACAATGAGCAGTTCTTC

D gene: .
J gene: TRBJ2-3
clone size: .
V gene: TRBV6-2/TRBV6-3
CDR3 protein: CASSYLAESTDTQYF
CDR3 DNA: TGTGCCAGCAGTTACTTAGCGGAAAGCACAGATACGCAGTATTTT

D gene: .
J gene: TRBJ2-7
clone size: many
V gene: TRBV29-1
CDR3 protein: CSVGQDYEQYF
CDR3 DNA: TGCAGCGTTGGACAGGACTACGAGCAGTACTTC

D gene: .
J gene: TRBJ1-1
clone size: .
V gene: TRBV5-1
CDR3 protein: CASSATPDTEAFF
CDR3 DNA: TGCGCCAGCAGCGCGACACCTGACACTGAAGCTTTCTTT

D gene: TRBD2
J gene: TRBJ2-5
clone size: .
V gene: TRBV28
CDR3 protein: CASSRLAGDETQYF
CDR3 DNA: TGTGCCAGCAGTAGACTAGCGGGAGATGAGACCCAGTACTTC

D gene: TRBD1
J gene: TRBJ1-6
clone size: few
V gene: TRBV3-1/TRBV3-2
CDR3 protein: CASSQEGTGRSPLHF
CDR3 DNA: TGTGCCAGCAGCCAAGAAGGGACAGGGAGGTCACCCCTCCACTTT

D gene: TRBD1
J gene: TRBJ2-3
clone size: .
V gene: TRBV6-2/TRBV6-3
CDR3 protein: CASSYVATETGDTQYF
CDR3 DNA: TGTGCCAGCAGTTACGTCGCGACGGAGACAGGGGATACGCAGTATTTT

D gene: TRBD1
J gene: TRBJ1-4
clone size: .
V gene: TRBV28
CDR3 protein: CASARTGPNEKLFF
CDR3 DNA: TGTGCCAGCGCCAGGACAGGGCCCAATGAAAAACTGTTTTTT

D gene: TRBD2
J gene: TRBJ2-1
clone size: .
V gene: TRBV19
CDR3 protein: CASSTRLADEQFF
CDR3 DNA: TGTGCCAGTAGTACCAGACTAGCAGATGAGCAGTTCTTC

D gene: .
J gene: TRBJ2-7
clone size: once
V gene: TRBV6-2/TRBV6-3
CDR3 protein: CASSDGGKSSYEQYF
CDR3 DNA: TGTGCCAGCAGCGACGGGGGTAAGAGCTCCTACGAGCAGTACTTC

D gene: .
J gene: TRBJ2-3
clone size: few
V gene: TRBV7-3
CDR3 protein: CASSFGGRISDTQYF
CDR3 DNA: TGTGCCAGCAGCTTCGGGGGGCGGATTTCAGATACGCAGTATTTT

D gene: TRBD2
J gene: TRBJ2-7
clone size: .
V gene: TRBV6-5
CDR3 protein: CASRPAGGHEQYF
CDR3 DNA: TGTGCCAGCAGGCCAGCGGGAGGCCACGAGCAGTACTTC

D gene: .
J gene: TRBJ2-1
clone size: few
V gene: TRBV19
CDR3 protein: CASRPGISYNEQFF
CDR3 DNA: TGTGCCAGTAGGCCGGGGATCTCCTACAATGAGCAGTTCTTC

D gene: TRBD1
J gene: TRBJ1-6
clone size: .
V gene: TRBV18
CDR3 protein: CASSPPGGTGERSSPLHF
CDR3 DNA: TGTGCCAGCTCACCACCCGGCGGAACAGGGGAACGGAGTTCACCCCTCCACTTT

D gene: .
J gene: TRBJ1-4
clone size: .
V gene: TRBV2
CDR3 protein: CASSESGREKLFF
CDR3 DNA: TGTGCCAGCAGTGAGTCAGGGCGCGAAAAACTGTTTTTT

D gene: TRBD1
J gene: TRBJ1-4
clone size: few
V gene: TRBV4-1
CDR3 protein: CASSQGQGGNEKLFF
CDR3 DNA: TGCGCCAGCAGCCAGGGACAGGGGGGTAATGAAAAACTGTTTTTT

D gene: TRBD2
J gene: TRBJ2-1
clone size: .
V gene: TRBV24-1
CDR3 protein: CATSDLEGLAEPNEQFF
CDR3 DNA: TGTGCCACCAGTGATTTGGAGGGACTAGCGGAGCCCAATGAGCAGTTCTTC

D gene: .
J gene: TRBJ2-3
clone size: few
V gene: TRBV9
CDR3 protein: CASSDRRSDTQYF
CDR3 DNA: TGTGCCAGCAGCGATAGGCGGTCAGATACGCAGTATTTT

D gene: .
J gene: TRBJ1-6
clone size: .
V gene: TRBV5-1
CDR3 protein: CASSNDRDNSPLHF
CDR3 DNA: TGCGCCAGCAGCAACGACAGAGATAATTCACCCCTCCACTTT

D gene: .
J gene: TRBJ1-2
clone size: .
V gene: TRBV5-1
CDR3 protein: CASSRGSGVLLYGYTF
CDR3 DNA: TGCGCCAGCAGCCGCGGATCGGGGGTGCTGCTCTATGGCTACACCTTC

D gene: .
J gene: TRBJ2-7
clone size: .
V gene: TRBV28
CDR3 protein: CASRSRGDSYEQYF
CDR3 DNA: TGTGCCAGCAGGTCGCGGGGTGATTCCTACGAGCAGTACTTC

D gene: TRBD2
J gene: TRBJ2-1
clone size: .
V gene: TRBV19
CDR3 protein: CASSPSGNSYNEQFF
CDR3 DNA: TGTGCCAGTAGCCCGAGCGGGAACTCCTACAATGAGCAGTTCTTC

D gene: .
J gene: TRBJ1-4
clone size: .
V gene: TRBV10-3
CDR3 protein: CAISGQEGGEKLFF
CDR3 DNA: TGTGCCATCAGTGGCCAGGAGGGTGGTGAAAAACTGTTTTTT

D gene: .
J gene: TRBJ2-3
clone size: .
V gene: TRBV24-1
CDR3 protein: CATSPQGGDTQYF
CDR3 DNA: TGTGCCACCAGTCCCCAAGGAGGAGATACGCAGTATTTT

D gene: .
J gene: TRBJ2-5
clone size: .
V gene: TRBV7-9
CDR3 protein: CASSLISGGETQYF
CDR3 DNA: TGTGCCAGCAGCTTAATCTCCGGCGGGGAGACCCAGTACTTC

D gene: .
J gene: TRBJ1-5
clone size: few
V gene: TRBV11-1
CDR3 protein: CASSWGLVGQPQHF
CDR3 DNA: TGTGCCAGCAGCTGGGGCCTAGTGGGCCAGCCCCAGCATTTT

D gene: .
J gene: TRBJ2-7
clone size: .
V gene: TRBV19
CDR3 protein: CASSMDWGTPIAYEQYF
CDR3 DNA: TGTGCCAGTAGTATGGATTGGGGGACACCGATCGCTTACGAGCAGTACTTC

D gene: .
J gene: TRBJ1-5
clone size: .
V gene: TRBV5-1
CDR3 protein: CASSLDGLRGGNQPQHF
CDR3 DNA: TGCGCCAGCAGCTTGGACGGCCTCCGGGGAGGCAATCAGCCCCAGCATTTT